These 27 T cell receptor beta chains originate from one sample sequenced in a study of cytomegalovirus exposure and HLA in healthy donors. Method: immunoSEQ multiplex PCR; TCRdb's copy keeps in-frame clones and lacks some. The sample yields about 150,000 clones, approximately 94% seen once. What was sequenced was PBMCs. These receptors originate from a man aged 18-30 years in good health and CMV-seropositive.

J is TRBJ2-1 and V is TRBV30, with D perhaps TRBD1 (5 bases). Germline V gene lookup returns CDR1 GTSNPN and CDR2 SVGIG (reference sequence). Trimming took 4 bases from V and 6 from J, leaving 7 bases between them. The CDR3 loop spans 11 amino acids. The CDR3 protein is CAWIRGNEQFF. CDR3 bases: TGTGCCTGGATTAGGGGCAATGAGCAGTTCTTC.

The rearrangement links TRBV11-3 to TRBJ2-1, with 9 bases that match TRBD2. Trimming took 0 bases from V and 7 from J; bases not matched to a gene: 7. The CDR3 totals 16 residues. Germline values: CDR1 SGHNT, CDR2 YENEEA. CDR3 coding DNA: TGTGCCAGCAGCTTAGATGGGACTAGCATCCTGAATGAGCAGTTCTTC. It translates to CASSLDGTSILNEQFF.

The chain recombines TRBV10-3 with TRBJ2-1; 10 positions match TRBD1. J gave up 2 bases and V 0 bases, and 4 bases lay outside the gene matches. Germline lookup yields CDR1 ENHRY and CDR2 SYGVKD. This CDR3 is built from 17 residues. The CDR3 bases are TGTGCCATCAGTGAGTCTCTCGGACAGGGGGCCTACAATGAGCAGTTCTTC. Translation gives CAISESLGQGAYNEQFF.

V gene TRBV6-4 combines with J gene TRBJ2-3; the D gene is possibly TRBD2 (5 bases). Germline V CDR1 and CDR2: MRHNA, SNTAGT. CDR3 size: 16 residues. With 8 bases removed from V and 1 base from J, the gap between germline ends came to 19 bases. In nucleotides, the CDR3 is TGTGCCAGCGCACGCTCGGGGATGCTCGGCACAGATACGCAGTATTTT. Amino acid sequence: CASARSGMLGTDTQYF.

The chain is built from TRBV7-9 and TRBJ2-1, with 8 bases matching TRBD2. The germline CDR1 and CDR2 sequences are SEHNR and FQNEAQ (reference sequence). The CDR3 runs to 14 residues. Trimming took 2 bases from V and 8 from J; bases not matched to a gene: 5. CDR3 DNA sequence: TGTGCCAGCAGCTTAAGACTAGCGAACCATGAGCAGTTCTTC. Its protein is CASSLRLANHEQFF.

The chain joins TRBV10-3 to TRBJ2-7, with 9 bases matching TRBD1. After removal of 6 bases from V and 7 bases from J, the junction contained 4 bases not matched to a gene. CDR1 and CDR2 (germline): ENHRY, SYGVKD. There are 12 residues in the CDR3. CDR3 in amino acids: CAISGDRVEQYF. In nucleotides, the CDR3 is TGTGCCATCAGCGGGGACAGGGTGGAGCAGTACTTC.

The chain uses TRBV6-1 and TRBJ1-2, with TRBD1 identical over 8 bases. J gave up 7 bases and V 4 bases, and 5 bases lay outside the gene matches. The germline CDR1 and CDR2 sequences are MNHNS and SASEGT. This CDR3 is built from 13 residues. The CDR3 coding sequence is TGTGCCAGCAGTGCAACAGGGGGAAGTGGCTACACCTTC. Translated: CASSATGGSGYTF.

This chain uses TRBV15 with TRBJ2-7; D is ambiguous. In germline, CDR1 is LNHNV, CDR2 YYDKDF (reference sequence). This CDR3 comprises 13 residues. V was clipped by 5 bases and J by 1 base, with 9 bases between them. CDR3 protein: CATSLSLSYEQYF. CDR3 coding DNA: TGTGCCACCAGCCTCAGTTTATCCTACGAGCAGTACTTC. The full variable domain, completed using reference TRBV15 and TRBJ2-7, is DAMVIQNPRYQVTQFGKPVTLSCSQTLNHNVMYWYQQKSSQAPKLLFHYYDKDFNNEADTPDNFQSRRPNTSFCFLDIRSPGLGDTAMYLCATSLSLSYEQYFGPGTRLTVT.

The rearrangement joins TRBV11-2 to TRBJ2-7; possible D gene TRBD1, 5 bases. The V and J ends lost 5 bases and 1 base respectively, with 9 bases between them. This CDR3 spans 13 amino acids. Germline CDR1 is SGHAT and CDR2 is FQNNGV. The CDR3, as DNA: TGTGCCAGCAGCGAGGACATGTCCTACGAGCAGTACTTC. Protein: CASSEDMSYEQYF.

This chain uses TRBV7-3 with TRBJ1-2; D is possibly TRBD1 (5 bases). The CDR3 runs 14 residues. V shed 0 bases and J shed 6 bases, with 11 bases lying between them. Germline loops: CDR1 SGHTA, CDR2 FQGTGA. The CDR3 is CASSLTLSGNGYTF. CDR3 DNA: TGTGCCAGCAGCTTAACGTTGTCAGGGAATGGCTACACCTTC.

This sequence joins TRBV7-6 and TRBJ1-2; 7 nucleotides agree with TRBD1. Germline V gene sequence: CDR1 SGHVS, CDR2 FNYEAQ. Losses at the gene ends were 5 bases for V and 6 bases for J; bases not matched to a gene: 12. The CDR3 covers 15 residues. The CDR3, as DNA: TGTGCCAGCAGCCCACGACAGGGATCGAAGGATGGCTACACCTTC. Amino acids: CASSPRQGSKDGYTF.

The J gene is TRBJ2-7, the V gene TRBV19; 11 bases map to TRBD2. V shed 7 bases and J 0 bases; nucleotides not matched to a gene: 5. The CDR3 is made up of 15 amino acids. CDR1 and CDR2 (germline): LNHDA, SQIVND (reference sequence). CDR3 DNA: TGTGCCAGTAATCAGACTAGCGGGGTCTCCTACGAGCAGTACTTC. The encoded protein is CASNQTSGVSYEQYF.

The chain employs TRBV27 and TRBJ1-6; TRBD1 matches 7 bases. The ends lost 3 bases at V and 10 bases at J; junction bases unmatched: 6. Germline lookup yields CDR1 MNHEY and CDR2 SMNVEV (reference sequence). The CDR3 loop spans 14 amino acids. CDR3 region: CASSFGTESSPLHF. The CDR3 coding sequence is TGTGCCAGCAGTTTCGGGACAGAGAGCTCACCCCTCCACTTT.

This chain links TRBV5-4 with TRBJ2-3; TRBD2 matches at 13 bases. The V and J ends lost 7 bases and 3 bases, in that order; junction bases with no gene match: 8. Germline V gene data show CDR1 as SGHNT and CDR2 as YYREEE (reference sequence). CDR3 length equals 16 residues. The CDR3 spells CASGTSGAFGTDTQYF. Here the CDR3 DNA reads TGTGCCAGCGGGACTAGCGGGGCTTTCGGGACAGATACGCAGTATTTT.

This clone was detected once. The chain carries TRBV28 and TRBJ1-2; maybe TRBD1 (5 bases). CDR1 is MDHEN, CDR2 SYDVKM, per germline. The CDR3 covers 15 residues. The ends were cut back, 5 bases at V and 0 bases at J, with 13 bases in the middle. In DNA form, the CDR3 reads TGTGCCAGCAGTCCGCAGACAGAAGCTAACTATGGCTACACCTTC. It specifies CASSPQTEANYGYTF.

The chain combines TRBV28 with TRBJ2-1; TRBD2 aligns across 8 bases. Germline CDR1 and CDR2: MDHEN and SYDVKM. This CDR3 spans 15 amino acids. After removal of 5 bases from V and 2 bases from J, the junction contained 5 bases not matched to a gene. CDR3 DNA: TGTGCCAGCAGTGGAACTAGCGGAGCCTACAATGAGCAGTTCTTC. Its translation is CASSGTSGAYNEQFF.

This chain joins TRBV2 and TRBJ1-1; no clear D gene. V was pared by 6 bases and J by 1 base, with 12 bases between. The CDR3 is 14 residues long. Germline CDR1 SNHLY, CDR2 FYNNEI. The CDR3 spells CASRLRPENTEAFF. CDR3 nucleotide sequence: TGTGCCAGCAGACTACGACCGGAGAACACTGAAGCTTTCTTT.

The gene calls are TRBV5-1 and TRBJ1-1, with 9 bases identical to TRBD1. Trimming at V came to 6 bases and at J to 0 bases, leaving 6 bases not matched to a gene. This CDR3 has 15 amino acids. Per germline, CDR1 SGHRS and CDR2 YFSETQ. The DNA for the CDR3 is TGCGCCAGCACCGGGACAGGGAACATGAACACTGAAGCTTTCTTT. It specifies CASTGTGNMNTEAFF. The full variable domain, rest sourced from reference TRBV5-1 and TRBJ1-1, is KAGVTQTPRYLIKTRGQQVTLSCSPISGHRSVSWYQQTPGQGLQFLFEYFSETQRNKGNFPGRFSGRQFSNSRSEMNVSTLELGDSALYLCASTGTGNMNTEAFFGQGTRLTVV.

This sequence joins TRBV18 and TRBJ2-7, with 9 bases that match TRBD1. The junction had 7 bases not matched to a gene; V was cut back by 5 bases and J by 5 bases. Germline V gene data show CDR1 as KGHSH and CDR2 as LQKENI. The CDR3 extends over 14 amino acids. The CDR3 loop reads CASSSSTGGNEQYF. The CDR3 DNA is TGTGCCAGCTCATCCTCGACAGGGGGAAACGAGCAGTACTTC.

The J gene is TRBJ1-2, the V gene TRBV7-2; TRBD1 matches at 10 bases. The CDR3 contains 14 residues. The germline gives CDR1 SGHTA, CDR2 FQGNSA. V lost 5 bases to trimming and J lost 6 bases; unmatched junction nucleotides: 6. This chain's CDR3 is CASSRDRGVNGYTF. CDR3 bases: TGTGCCAGCAGCCGGGACAGGGGAGTAAATGGCTACACCTTC.

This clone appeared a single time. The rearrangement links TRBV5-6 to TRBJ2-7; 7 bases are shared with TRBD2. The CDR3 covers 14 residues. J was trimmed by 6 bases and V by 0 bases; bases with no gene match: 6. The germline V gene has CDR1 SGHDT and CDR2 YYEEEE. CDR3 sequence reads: CASSLVGASGEQYF. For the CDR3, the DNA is TGTGCCAGCAGCTTGGTTGGGGCTAGCGGCGAGCAGTACTTC. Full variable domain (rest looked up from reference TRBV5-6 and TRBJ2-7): DAGVTQSPTHLIKTRGQQVTLRCSPKSGHDTVSWYQQALGQGPQFIFQYYEEEERQRGNFPDRFSGHQFPNYSSELNVNALLLGDSALYLCASSLVGASGEQYFGPGTRLTVT.

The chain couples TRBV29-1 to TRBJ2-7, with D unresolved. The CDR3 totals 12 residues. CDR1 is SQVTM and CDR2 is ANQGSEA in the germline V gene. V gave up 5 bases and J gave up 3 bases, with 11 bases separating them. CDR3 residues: CSVLVNNYEQYF. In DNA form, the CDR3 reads TGCAGCGTTTTGGTTAACAACTACGAGCAGTACTTC.

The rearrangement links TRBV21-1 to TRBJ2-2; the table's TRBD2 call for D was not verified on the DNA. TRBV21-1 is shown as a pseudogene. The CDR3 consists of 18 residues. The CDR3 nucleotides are TGTGCCAGCAGCAAAGCGGCTAGCGGGATCCTGAACACCGGGGAGCTGTTTTTT. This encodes CASSKAASGILNTGELFF.

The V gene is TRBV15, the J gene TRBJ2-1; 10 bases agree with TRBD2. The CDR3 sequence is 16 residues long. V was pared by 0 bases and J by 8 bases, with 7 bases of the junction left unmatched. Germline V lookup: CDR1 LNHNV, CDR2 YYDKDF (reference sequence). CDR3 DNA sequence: TGTGCCACCAGCAGAGAGTGGCTAGCGGGAGAGGATGAGCAGTTCTTC. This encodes CATSREWLAGEDEQFF.

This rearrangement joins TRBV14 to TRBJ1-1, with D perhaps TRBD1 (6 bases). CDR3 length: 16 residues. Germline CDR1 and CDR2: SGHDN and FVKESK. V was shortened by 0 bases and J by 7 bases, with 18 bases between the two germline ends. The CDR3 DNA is TGTGCCAGCAGCCAAGATCCCAGGGAGGGGGATGTTGAAGCTTTCTTT. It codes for CASSQDPREGDVEAFF.

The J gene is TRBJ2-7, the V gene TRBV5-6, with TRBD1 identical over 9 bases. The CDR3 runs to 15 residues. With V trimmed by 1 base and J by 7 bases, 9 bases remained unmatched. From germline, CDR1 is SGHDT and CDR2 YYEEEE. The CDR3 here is CASSLSGQGSREQYF. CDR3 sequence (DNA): TGTGCCAGCAGCTTGTCCGGACAGGGGTCGCGGGAGCAGTACTTC.

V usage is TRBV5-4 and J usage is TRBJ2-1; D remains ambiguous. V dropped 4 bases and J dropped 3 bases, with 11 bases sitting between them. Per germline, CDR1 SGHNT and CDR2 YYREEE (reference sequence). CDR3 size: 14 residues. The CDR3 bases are TGTGCCAGCAGCCCTAGAGGTATCTACAATGAGCAGTTCTTC. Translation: CASSPRGIYNEQFF.